This T cell receptor (beta chain) comes out of a study of blood T cells in healthy people across ages. The germline gives CDR1 LGHNT, CDR2 FRNRAP. This CDR3 is 12 amino acids long. V was pared by 6 bases and J by 9 bases, with 12 bases between. Together with a sample-barcoded 5' primer, a J-beta primer mix was included in a second PCR lasting roughly 6 to 12 cycles. MiXCR was run by TCRdb on the 5' RACE reads, yielding one entry per CDR3 protein. Of 650,000 to 1,000,000 distinct CDR3 sequences listed, about 42% are singletons. The chain is built from TRBV12-5 and TRBJ2-1; a weak D match, TRBD1 (5 bases). The sample taken for sequencing was blood. The clonotype was recovered from a man older than 75 in good health. CDR3 region: CASGQGLTEQFF. CDR3 in DNA: TGTGCTAGTGGCCAGGGCCTTACTGAGCAGTTCTTC. Full variable domain (outside the CDR3, taken from reference TRBV12-5 and TRBJ2-1): DARVTQTPRHKVTEMGQEVTMRCQPILGHNTVFWYRQTMMQGLELLAYFRNRAPLDDSGMPKDRFSAEMPDATLATLKIQPSEPRDSAVYFCASGQGLTEQFFGPGTRLTVL.